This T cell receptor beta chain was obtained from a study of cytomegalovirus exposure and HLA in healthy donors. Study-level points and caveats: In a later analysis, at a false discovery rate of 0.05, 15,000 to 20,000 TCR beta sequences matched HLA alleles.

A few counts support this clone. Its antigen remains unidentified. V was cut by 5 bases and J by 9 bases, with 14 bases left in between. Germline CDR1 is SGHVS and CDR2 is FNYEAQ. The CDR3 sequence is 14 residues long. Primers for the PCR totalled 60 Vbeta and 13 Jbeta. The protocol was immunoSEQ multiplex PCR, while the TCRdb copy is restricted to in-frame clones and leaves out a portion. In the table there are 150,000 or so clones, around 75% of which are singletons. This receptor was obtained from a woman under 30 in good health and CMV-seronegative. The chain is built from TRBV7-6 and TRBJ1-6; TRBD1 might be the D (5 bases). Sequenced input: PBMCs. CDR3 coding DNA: TGTGCCAGCAGCCCGAAGACCGGGGGTTCACCCCTCCACTTT. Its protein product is CASSPKTGGSPLHF.